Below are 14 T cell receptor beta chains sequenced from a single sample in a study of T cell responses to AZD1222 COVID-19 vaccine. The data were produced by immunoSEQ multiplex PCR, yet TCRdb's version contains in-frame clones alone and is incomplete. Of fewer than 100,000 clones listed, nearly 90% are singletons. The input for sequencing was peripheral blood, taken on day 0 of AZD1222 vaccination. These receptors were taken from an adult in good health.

CDR3 loop: CASSYSSYEQYF. CDR3 sequence (DNA): TGTGCCAGCAGTTACTCCTCCTACGAGCAGTACTTC. This sequence joins TRBV6-2 or TRBV6-3 and TRBJ2-7; no clear D. The CDR3 runs 12 residues. Germline V gives CDR1 MNHEY, CDR2 SVGEGT. Trimming removed 0 bases at V and 0 bases at J, with 0 bases between.

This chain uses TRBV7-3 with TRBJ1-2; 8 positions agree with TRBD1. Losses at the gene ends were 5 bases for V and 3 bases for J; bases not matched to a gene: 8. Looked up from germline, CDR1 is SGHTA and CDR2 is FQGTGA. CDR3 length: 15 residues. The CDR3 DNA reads TGTGCCAGCAGCCTTGGACAGGGTCGAGACTATGGCTACACCTTC. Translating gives CASSLGQGRDYGYTF.

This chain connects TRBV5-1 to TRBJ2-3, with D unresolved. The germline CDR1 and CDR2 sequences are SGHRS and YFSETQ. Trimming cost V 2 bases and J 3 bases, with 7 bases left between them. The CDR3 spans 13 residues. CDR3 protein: CASSLVGTDTQYF. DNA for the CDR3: TGCGCCAGCAGCTTAGTCGGTACAGATACGCAGTATTTT.

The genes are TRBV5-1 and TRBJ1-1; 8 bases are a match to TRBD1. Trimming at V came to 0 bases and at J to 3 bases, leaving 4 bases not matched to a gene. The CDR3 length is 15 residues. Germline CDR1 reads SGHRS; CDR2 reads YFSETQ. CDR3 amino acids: CASSLGGQADTEAFF. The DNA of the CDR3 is TGCGCCAGCAGCTTGGGGGGACAGGCCGACACTGAAGCTTTCTTT. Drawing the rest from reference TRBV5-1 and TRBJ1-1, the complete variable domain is KAGVTQTPRYLIKTRGQQVTLSCSPISGHRSVSWYQQTPGQGLQFLFEYFSETQRNKGNFPGRFSGRQFSNSRSEMNVSTLELGDSALYLCASSLGGQADTEAFFGQGTRLTVV.

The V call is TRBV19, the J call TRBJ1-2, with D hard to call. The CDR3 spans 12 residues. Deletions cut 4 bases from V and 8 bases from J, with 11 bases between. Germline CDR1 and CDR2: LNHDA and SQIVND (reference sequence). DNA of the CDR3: TGTGCCAGTAGTACTACATTCGGCGGCTACACCTTC. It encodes CASSTTFGGYTF.

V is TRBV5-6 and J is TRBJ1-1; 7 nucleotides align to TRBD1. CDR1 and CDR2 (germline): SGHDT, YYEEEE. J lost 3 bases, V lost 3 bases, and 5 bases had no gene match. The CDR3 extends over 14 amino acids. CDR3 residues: CASSWTGTDTEAFF. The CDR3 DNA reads TGTGCCAGCAGCTGGACAGGAACAGACACTGAAGCTTTCTTT.

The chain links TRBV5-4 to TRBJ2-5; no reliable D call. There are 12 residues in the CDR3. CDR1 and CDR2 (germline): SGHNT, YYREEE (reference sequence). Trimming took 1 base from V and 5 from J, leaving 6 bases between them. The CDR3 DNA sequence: TGTGCCAGCAGCTTGAAGGCGGAGACCCAGTACTTC. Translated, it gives CASSLKAETQYF. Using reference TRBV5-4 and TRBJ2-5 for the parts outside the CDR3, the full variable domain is ETGVTQSPTHLIKTRGQQVTLRCSSQSGHNTVSWYQQALGQGPQFIFQYYREEENGRGNFPPRFSGLQFPNYSSELNVNALELDDSALYLCASSLKAETQYFGPGTRLLVL.

CDR3 in DNA: TGTGCCAGCAGCTTGGGCGGGGCGGGGTCCTACGAGCAGTACTTC. It specifies CASSLGGAGSYEQYF. The chain recombines TRBV5-4 with TRBJ2-7; maybe TRBD2 (6 bases). Germline CDR1 and CDR2: SGHNT and YYREEE (reference sequence). V lost 0 bases and J 1 base, leaving 11 bases between the germline ends. The CDR3 length is 15 residues.

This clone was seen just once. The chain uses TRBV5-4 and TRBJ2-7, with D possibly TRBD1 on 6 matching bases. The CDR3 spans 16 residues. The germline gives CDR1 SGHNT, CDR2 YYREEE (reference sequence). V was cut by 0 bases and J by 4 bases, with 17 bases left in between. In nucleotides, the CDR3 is TGTGCCAGCAGCTTGGGAGACAGGCGATCTGTATACGAGCAGTACTTC. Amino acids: CASSLGDRRSVYEQYF.

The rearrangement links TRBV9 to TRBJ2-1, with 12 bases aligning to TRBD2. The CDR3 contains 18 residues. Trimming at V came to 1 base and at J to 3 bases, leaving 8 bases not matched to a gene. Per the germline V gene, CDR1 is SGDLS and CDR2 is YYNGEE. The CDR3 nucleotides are TGTGCCAGCAGCGTATCCGCTAGCGGGGGGGAACGCTACAATGAGCAGTTCTTC. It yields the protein CASSVSASGGERYNEQFF.

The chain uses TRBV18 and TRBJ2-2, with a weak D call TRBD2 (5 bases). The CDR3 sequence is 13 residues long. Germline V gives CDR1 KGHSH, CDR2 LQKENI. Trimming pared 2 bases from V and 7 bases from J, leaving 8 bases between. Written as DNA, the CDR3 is TGTGCCAGCTCACCATCCGGGGACGGGGAGCTGTTTTTT. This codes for CASSPSGDGELFF.

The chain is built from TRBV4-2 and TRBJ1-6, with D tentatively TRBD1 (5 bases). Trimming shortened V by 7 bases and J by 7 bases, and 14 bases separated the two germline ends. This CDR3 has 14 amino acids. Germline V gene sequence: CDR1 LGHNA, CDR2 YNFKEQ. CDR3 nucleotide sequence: TGTGCCAGCACCACGGGACGGGAGAATTCACCCCTCCACTTT. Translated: CASTTGRENSPLHF.

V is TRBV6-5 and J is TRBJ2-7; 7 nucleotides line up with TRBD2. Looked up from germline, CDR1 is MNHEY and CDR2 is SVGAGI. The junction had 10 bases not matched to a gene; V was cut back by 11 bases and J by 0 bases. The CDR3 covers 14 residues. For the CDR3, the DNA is TGTGCCCTGGGACCGCGGGGGAGCTCCTACGAGCAGTACTTC. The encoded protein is CALGPRGSSYEQYF.

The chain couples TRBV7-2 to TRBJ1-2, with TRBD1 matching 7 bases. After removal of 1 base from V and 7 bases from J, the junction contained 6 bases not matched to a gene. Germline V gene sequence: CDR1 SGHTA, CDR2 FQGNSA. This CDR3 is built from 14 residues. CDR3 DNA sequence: TGTGCCAGCAGCTTAGGTGCAGGGGGTGTTGGCTACACCTTC. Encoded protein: CASSLGAGGVGYTF.